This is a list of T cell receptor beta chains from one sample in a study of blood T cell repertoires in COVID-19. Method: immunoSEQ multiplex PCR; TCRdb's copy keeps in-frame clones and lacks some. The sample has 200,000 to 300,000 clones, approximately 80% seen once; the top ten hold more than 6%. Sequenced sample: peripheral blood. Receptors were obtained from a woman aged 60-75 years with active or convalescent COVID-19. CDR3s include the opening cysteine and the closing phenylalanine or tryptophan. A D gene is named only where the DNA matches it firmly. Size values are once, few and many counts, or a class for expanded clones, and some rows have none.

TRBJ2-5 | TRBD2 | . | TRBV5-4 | TGTGCCAGCAGCACCCACGGGAGGGCGTATCAAGAGACCCAGTACTTC | CASSTHGRAYQETQYF
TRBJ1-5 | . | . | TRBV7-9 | TGTGCCAGCAGCTTAGGACAGAGCGTAAGGGGGCCCCAGCATTTT | CASSLGQSVRGPQHF
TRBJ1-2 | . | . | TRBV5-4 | TGTGCCAGCAGCTTGGGACAGATTTTTACTGGCTACACCTTC | CASSLGQIFTGYTF
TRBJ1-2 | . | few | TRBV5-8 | TGTGCCAGCAAGGGAGCTAACTATGGCTACACCTTC | CASKGANYGYTF
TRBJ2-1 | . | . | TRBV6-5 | TGTGCCAGCAGACCCCCGGGAATGGATGAGCAGTTCTTC | CASRPPGMDEQFF
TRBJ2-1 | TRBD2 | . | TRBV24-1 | TGTGCCACCAGTGAACTAGCGGGATCCTTCAATGAGCAGTTCTTC | CATSELAGSFNEQFF
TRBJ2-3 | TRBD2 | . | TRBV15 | TGTGCCACCAGCACTAGACTAGCCGGGGATACGCAGTATTTT | CATSTRLAGDTQYF
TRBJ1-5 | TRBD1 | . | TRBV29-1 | TGCAGCGTTGTCGACGGGGGGACAGGGGGCCTTCAGCCCCAGCATTTT | CSVVDGGTGGLQPQHF
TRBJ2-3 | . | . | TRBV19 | TGTGCCAGTACCTCTCATTCGGGGACAGATACGCAGTATTTT | CASTSHSGTDTQYF
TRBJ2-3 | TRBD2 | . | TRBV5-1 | TGCGCCAGCAGCATCTGGACTAGCGGGAGAACAGATACGCAGTATTTT | CASSIWTSGRTDTQYF
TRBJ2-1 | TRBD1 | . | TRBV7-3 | TGTGCCAGCAGCCCAAGACCGACAGGGGGCGAGTTCAATGAGCAGTTCTTC | CASSPRPTGGEFNEQFF
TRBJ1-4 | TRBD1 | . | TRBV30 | TGTGCCTGGAGTGATAACAGGGGGCCGAATGAAAAACTGTTTTTT | CAWSDNRGPNEKLFF
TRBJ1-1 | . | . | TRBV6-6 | TGTGCCAGCAGGGACAGACCCGAGAACACTGAAGCTTTCTTT | CASRDRPENTEAFF
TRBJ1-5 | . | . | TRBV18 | TGTGCCAGCTCACCACACAGGGATCAGCCCCAGCATTTT | CASSPHRDQPQHF
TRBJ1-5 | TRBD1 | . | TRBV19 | TGTGCCAGCAGGGACAGGGATACCAATCAGCCCCAGCATTTT | CASRDRDTNQPQHF
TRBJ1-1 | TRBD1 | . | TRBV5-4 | TGTGCCAGCAGCTTACAGGGGCCCACTGAAGCTTTCTTT | CASSLQGPTEAFF
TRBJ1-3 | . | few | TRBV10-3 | TGTGCCATCAGTGGGGGGGGCTACGGAAACACCATATATTTT | CAISGGGYGNTIYF